Listed here are 16 T cell receptor beta chains from one sample, sequenced in a study of blood T cell repertoires in COVID-19. This table comes from immunoSEQ multiplex PCR, and its TCRdb copy is limited to in-frame clones, with some not included. The repertoire holds some 20,000 clones, with 70% to 90% as singletons. The sample taken for sequencing was peripheral blood. Receptors originate from a human donor with active COVID-19. The donor label of this sample is uncertain.

The rearrangement links TRBV6-6 to TRBJ2-7, with 7 bases that match TRBD1. CDR1 is MNHNY, CDR2 SVGAGI, per germline (reference sequence). Trimming cost V 6 bases and J 3 bases; bases outside gene matches: 5. The CDR3 loop spans 13 amino acids. The CDR3 nucleotides are TGTGCCAGCAGGGGACAGCCAGACTACGAGCAGTACTTC. Amino acid sequence: CASRGQPDYEQYF.

The rearrangement joins TRBV7-9 to TRBJ2-7; 8 bases align to TRBD1. The ends lost 1 base at V and 2 bases at J; junction bases unmatched: 1. CDR1 and CDR2 (germline): SEHNR, FQNEAQ (reference sequence). The CDR3 has 14 amino acids. The CDR3 here is CASSLGTGTYEQYF. Written as DNA, the CDR3 is TGTGCCAGCAGCTTAGGGACAGGGACCTACGAGCAGTACTTC. Full variable domain (missing parts from reference TRBV7-9 and TRBJ2-7): DTGVSQNPRHKITKRGQNVTFRCDPISEHNRLYWYRQTLGQGPEFLTYFQNEAQLEKSRLLSDRFSAERPKGSFSTLEIQRTEQGDSAMYLCASSLGTGTYEQYFGPGTRLTVT.

The chain employs TRBV5-6 and TRBJ2-5, with 8 bases identical to TRBD1. Per the germline V gene, CDR1 is SGHDT and CDR2 is YYEEEE. The CDR3 has 14 amino acids. Trimming took 4 bases from V and 5 from J; bases not matched to a gene: 7. The CDR3 nucleotides are TGTGCCAGCAGCGTACTCAGGGGGCGCGAGACCCAGTACTTC. This encodes CASSVLRGRETQYF. Full variable domain (outside the CDR3, taken from reference TRBV5-6 and TRBJ2-5): DAGVTQSPTHLIKTRGQQVTLRCSPKSGHDTVSWYQQALGQGPQFIFQYYEEEERQRGNFPDRFSGHQFPNYSSELNVNALLLGDSALYLCASSVLRGRETQYFGPGTRLLVL.

The chain joins TRBV29-1 to TRBJ2-2, with 14 nucleotides matching TRBD2. The junction had 4 bases not matched to a gene; V was cut back by 6 bases and J by 4 bases. The CDR3 totals 15 residues. The germline V gene encodes CDR1 SQVTM and CDR2 ANQGSEA. As DNA, the CDR3 is TGCAGCGTCCCGACTAGCGGGAGGGCCACCGGGGAGCTGTTTTTT. Translating gives CSVPTSGRATGELFF.

The V gene is TRBV15, the J gene TRBJ2-2; TRBD1 matches at 10 bases. The germline CDR1 and CDR2 sequences are LNHNV and YYDKDF (reference sequence). The CDR3 covers 14 residues. Trimming removed 6 bases from V and 4 bases from J; junction bases left unmatched: 2. CDR3 bases: TGTGCCACCAGTAGGGACAGGGGCACCGGGGAGCTGTTTTTT. Encoded protein: CATSRDRGTGELFF. Using reference TRBV15 and TRBJ2-2 for the parts outside the CDR3, the full variable domain is DAMVIQNPRYQVTQFGKPVTLSCSQTLNHNVMYWYQQKSSQAPKLLFHYYDKDFNNEADTPDNFQSRRPNTSFCFLDIRSPGLGDTAMYLCATSRDRGTGELFFGEGSRLTVL.

The gene calls are TRBV28 and TRBJ1-2, with 7 positions matching TRBD1. The CDR3 runs 15 residues. Germline V lookup: CDR1 MDHEN, CDR2 SYDVKM. V shed 4 bases and J 4 bases; nucleotides not matched to a gene: 9. The CDR3 DNA reads as TGTGCCAGCAGTTCCGGAGGGGGCGTGGGCTATGGCTACACCTTC. Its translation is CASSSGGGVGYGYTF.

The rearrangement joins TRBV19 to TRBJ1-3; D gene unclear. The germline V gene has CDR1 LNHDA and CDR2 SQIVND (reference sequence). This CDR3 has 14 amino acids. V was pared by 5 bases and J by 4 bases, with 12 bases between. The DNA for the CDR3 is TGTGCCAGTAGTGCGACAATTCAAGGAAACACCATATATTTT. Translation: CASSATIQGNTIYF.

The gene calls are TRBV4-1 and TRBJ2-3, with TRBD1 matching 8 bases. The germline V gene encodes CDR1 MGHRA and CDR2 YSYEKL. The J segment lost 3 bases and the V segment lost 0 bases, leaving 5 bases of the junction unmatched. This CDR3 region has 16 residues. CDR3 region: CASSQEARGPTDTQYF. CDR3 bases: TGCGCCAGCAGCCAAGAAGCCAGGGGGCCGACAGATACGCAGTATTTT.

This clone is classed as medium-sized. CDR3: CASSLGHHSGNTIYF. The CDR3 DNA is TGCGCCAGCAGCCTCGGACACCACTCTGGAAACACCATATATTTT. The V call is TRBV4-3, the J call TRBJ1-3; maybe TRBD1 (5 bases). The CDR3 is 15 amino acids. With 4 bases removed from V and 0 bases from J, the gap between germline ends came to 10 bases. Germline V gene data show CDR1 as LGHNA and CDR2 as YSLEER.

This sequence joins TRBV7-6 and TRBJ1-2, with unresolved D. Germline V gene sequence: CDR1 SGHVS, CDR2 FNYEAQ. The CDR3 runs 12 residues. Trimming removed 5 bases from V and 10 bases from J, with 14 bases in between. The CDR3 sequence: CASSMRNSDYTF. The CDR3 DNA reads TGTGCCAGCAGCATGCGCAACAGTGACTACACCTTC.

The chain carries TRBV7-2 and TRBJ2-3; 15 bases line up with TRBD2. The CDR3 spans 17 residues. Trimming cost V 1 base and J 6 bases; bases outside gene matches: 5. Germline CDR1 reads SGHTA; CDR2 reads FQGNSA. CDR3 sequence (DNA): TGTGCCAGCAGCTTAGAAGGACTAGCGGGAGGGGAGGATACGCAGTATTTT. This encodes CASSLEGLAGGEDTQYF. The full variable domain, rest sourced from reference TRBV7-2 and TRBJ2-3, is GAGVSQSPSNKVTEKGKDVELRCDPISGHTALYWYRQSLGQGLEFLIYFQGNSAPDKSGLPSDRFSAERTGGSVSTLTIQRTQQEDSAVYLCASSLEGLAGGEDTQYFGPGTRLTVL.

The chain uses TRBV2 and TRBJ2-3, with 9 nucleotides matching TRBD1. The germline V gene has CDR1 SNHLY and CDR2 FYNNEI. Germline trimming cut 7 bases from V and 6 bases from J; bases unmatched to any gene: 5. The CDR3 runs 13 residues. CDR3 residues: CASTGTGWDTQYF. The CDR3 DNA sequence: TGTGCCAGCACCGGGACAGGGTGGGATACGCAGTATTTT.

The V call is TRBV19, the J call TRBJ2-3; maybe TRBD2 (5 bases). Trimming left V 1 base short and J 2 bases short, with 10 bases between. This CDR3 spans 15 amino acids. Germline assignment: CDR1 LNHDA and CDR2 SQIVND (reference sequence). The CDR3 sequence: CASSIGPGSTDTQYF. DNA for the CDR3: TGTGCCAGTAGTATAGGCCCGGGATCCACAGATACGCAGTATTTT. The entire variable domain, with the rest obtained from reference TRBV19 and TRBJ2-3, is as follows: DGGITQSPKYLFRKEGQNVTLSCEQNLNHDAMYWYRQDPGQGLRLIYYSQIVNDFQKGDIAEGYSVSREKKESFPLTVTSAQKNPTAFYLCASSIGPGSTDTQYFGPGTRLTVL.

The chain joins TRBV27 to TRBJ2-7; 13 bases agree with TRBD2. This CDR3 has 17 residues. Trimming took 5 bases from V and 6 from J; bases not matched to a gene: 13. Germline CDR1 is MNHEY and CDR2 is SMNVEV (reference sequence). Here the CDR3 DNA reads TGTGCCAGCAGTCCCCTCCTCGGACTAGCGGGAGCCCTCGAGCAGTACTTC. It codes for CASSPLLGLAGALEQYF.

This clone was recorded once. The chain combines TRBV5-1 with TRBJ2-3; TRBD2 matches 7 bases. The CDR3 has 16 residues. CDR1 and CDR2 from the germline V gene are SGHRS and YFSETQ. V was clipped by 6 bases and J by 0 bases; unmatched bases: 10. CDR3 loop: CASTSITAGSTDTQYF. The DNA for the CDR3 is TGCGCCAGCACCAGCATTACAGCGGGGAGCACAGATACGCAGTATTTT. Full variable domain (remainder filled in from reference TRBV5-1 and TRBJ2-3): KAGVTQTPRYLIKTRGQQVTLSCSPISGHRSVSWYQQTPGQGLQFLFEYFSETQRNKGNFPGRFSGRQFSNSRSEMNVSTLELGDSALYLCASTSITAGSTDTQYFGPGTRLTVL.

Only one count was recorded for this clone. The CDR3 is CAWRPGQGDAGELFF. The CDR3 nucleotides are TGTGCCTGGAGACCGGGACAGGGGGACGCCGGGGAGCTGTTTTTT. V and J are TRBV30 and TRBJ2-2; 11 bases align to TRBD1. The CDR3 consists of 15 residues. Germline V lookup: CDR1 GTSNPN, CDR2 SVGIG (reference sequence). V was pared by 3 bases and J by 6 bases, with 6 bases of the junction left unmatched.